This TCR beta chain was found in a study of blood T cell repertoires in COVID-19. The CDR3 contains 16 residues. The V end was cut by 6 bases, the J end by 0 bases, with 14 bases between. Per the germline V gene, CDR1 is MDHEN and CDR2 is SYDVKM. Assay used: immunoSEQ multiplex PCR; TCRdb lists only in-frame clones, some missing. Of about 180,000 clones detected, roughly 85% appear once; the ten largest clones hold approximately 9%. The V call is TRBV28, the J call TRBJ1-4, with D hard to call. This TCR was sampled from a woman in her late teens or twenties who had recovered from COVID-19. Specimen: PBMCs or T cells enriched from blood (not recorded which). CDR3 coding DNA: TGTGCCAGCAGCCATAAGTTAGCTGCAACTAATGAAAAACTGTTTTTT. Amino acids: CASSHKLAATNEKLFF.